The T cell receptor (beta chain) described here comes from a study of blood T cell repertoires in COVID-19. As for the study in general: The United States, Italy and Spain supplied acute and convalescent COVID-19 samples.

Original methodology: Scientists estimated how many nucleated cells there were by amplifying reference gene primers. Sequencing was performed with immunoSEQ multiplex PCR; in TCRdb, only in-frame clones are kept and a portion is missing. From that table come the V and J calls and clone size; the DNA was used to work out D and trimming. The sample consists of about 180,000 clones, around 85% of them appearing once. The V and J ends lost 0 bases and 0 bases respectively, with 6 bases between them. The CDR3 consists of 14 residues. Germline CDR1 and CDR2: SGHKS and YYEKEE (reference sequence). The specimen was peripheral blood. The sequence came from a woman aged 80 or over with acute or convalescent COVID-19. The genes are TRBV5-5 and TRBJ1-1, with D uncertain. The CDR3 region has the DNA TGTGCCAGCAGCTTGGATTTCTTGAACACTGAAGCTTTCTTT. Translated, it gives CASSLDFLNTEAFF.